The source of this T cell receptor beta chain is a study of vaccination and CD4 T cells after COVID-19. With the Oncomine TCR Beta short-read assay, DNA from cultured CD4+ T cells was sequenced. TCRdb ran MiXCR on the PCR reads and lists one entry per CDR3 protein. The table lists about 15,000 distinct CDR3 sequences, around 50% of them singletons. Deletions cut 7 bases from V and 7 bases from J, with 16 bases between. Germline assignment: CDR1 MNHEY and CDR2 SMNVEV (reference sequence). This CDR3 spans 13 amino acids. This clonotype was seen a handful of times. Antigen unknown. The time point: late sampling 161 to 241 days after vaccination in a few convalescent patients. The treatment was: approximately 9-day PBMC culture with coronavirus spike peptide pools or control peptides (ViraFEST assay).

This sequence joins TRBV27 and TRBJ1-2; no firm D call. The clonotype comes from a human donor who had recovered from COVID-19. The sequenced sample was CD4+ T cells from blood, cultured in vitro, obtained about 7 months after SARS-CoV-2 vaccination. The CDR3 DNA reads TGTGCCAGCAAGCTCGTCCAGGAGGCTGGCTACACCTTC. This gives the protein CASKLVQEAGYTF.